These 28 T cell receptor beta chains originate from one sample sequenced in a study of T cells in Graves' hyperthyroidism and ophthalmopathy. TCR beta CDR3 regions were amplified from RNA transcripts. The HTBI primer set was used in a first-round RT-PCR of the TCR CDR3. TCRdb itself ran the multiplex PCR reads through MiXCR, one entry per CDR3 protein. The sample shows hundreds of thousands of distinct CDR3 sequences, about 15% of them seen only once. The sequenced material came from blood. Every receptor here comes from a woman aged 25 to 39 with Graves' hyperthyroidism.

The gene calls are TRBV4-1 and TRBJ1-1; tentatively, D is TRBD1 (5 bases). The CDR3 length is 16 residues. V gave up 3 bases and J gave up 2 bases, with 16 bases separating them. Per the germline V gene, CDR1 is MGHRA and CDR2 is YSYEKL. The CDR3 is CASSQGDRRINTEAFF. The CDR3 DNA reads TGCGCCAGCAGCCAGGGGGACCGCAGAATCAACACTGAAGCTTTCTTT.

The chain couples TRBV4-1 to TRBJ1-4, with no clear D. The CDR3 loop spans 17 amino acids. The V end lost 3 bases, the J end lost 12 bases, and 26 bases lay between the germline ends. The germline CDR1 and CDR2 sequences are MGHRA and YSYEKL. CDR3 amino acids: CASSHLLRGFRQEELFF. The CDR3 nucleotides read TGCGCCAGCAGCCACCTCCTCCGGGGATTTAGGCAGGAGGAACTGTTTTTT.

This clonotype was seen many times. The chain links TRBV2 to TRBJ2-7; 7 bases map to TRBD2. CDR1 SNHLY and CDR2 FYNNEI come from the germline V gene. V lost 7 bases to trimming and J lost 2 bases; unmatched junction nucleotides: 8. This CDR3 is 14 amino acids long. CDR3 sequence (DNA): TGTGCCAGCACCCCGGGGACTACCACCTACGAGCAGTACTTC. Amino acids: CASTPGTTTYEQYF.

The sample holds a few counts of this clonotype. The V call is TRBV11-1, the J call TRBJ2-7, with 11 bases identical to TRBD2. CDR3 length: 15 residues. With V trimmed by 3 bases and J by 1 base, 2 bases remained unmatched. Germline V gene sequence: CDR1 SGHAT, CDR2 FQDESV (reference sequence). The CDR3 DNA reads as TGTGCCAGCAGCTTTGCTAGCGGGGGGTCCTACGAGCAGTACTTC. Its translation: CASSFASGGSYEQYF.

The V gene is TRBV6-1, the J gene TRBJ2-7, with 14 bases identical to TRBD2. Germline V gene sequence: CDR1 MNHNS, CDR2 SASEGT. This CDR3 is 15 amino acids long. Trimming took 5 bases from V and 7 from J; bases not matched to a gene: 7. The CDR3 sequence: CASSSGTSGSGEQYF. The CDR3 DNA reads TGTGCCAGCAGTTCCGGGACTAGCGGGAGCGGAGAGCAGTACTTC.

In this sample, this clonotype turned up once. The chain carries TRBV27 and TRBJ2-1; D is possibly TRBD1 or TRBD2 (6 bases each). The CDR3 runs 16 residues. CDR1 MNHEY and CDR2 SMNVEV come from the germline V gene (reference sequence). Between the trimmed V and J ends, which lost 6 bases and 6 bases, there was a span of 21 bases. In DNA form, the CDR3 reads TGTGCCAGCAGACCAGGTGGGGGGCGCCGGGGCAATGAGCAGTTCTTC. It specifies CASRPGGGRRGNEQFF.

The rearrangement links TRBV19 to TRBJ1-5; a possible D gene is TRBD1 (6 bases). There are 14 residues in the CDR3. The germline V gene has CDR1 LNHDA and CDR2 SQIVND (reference sequence). Trimming pared 5 bases from V and 3 bases from J, leaving 11 bases between. The CDR3 region is CASSVQGPNQPQHF. CDR3 bases: TGTGCCAGTAGTGTACAGGGTCCCAATCAGCCCCAGCATTTT.

V usage is TRBV20-1 and J usage is TRBJ1-1, with TRBD1 matching over 8 bases. This CDR3 has 16 residues. Germline V gene lookup returns CDR1 DFQATT and CDR2 SNEGSKA (reference sequence). V dropped 0 bases and J dropped 8; count of bases not matched to a gene: 14. CDR3 DNA: TGCAGTGCTAGAGATCGTCTTGGACAGGGAATATCGGAAGCTTTCTTT. It translates to CSARDRLGQGISEAFF.

This clonotype was seen repeatedly, ten times or more. The gene calls are TRBV2 and TRBJ1-4; D is possibly TRBD1 (6 bases). Germline lookup yields CDR1 SNHLY and CDR2 FYNNEI. Trimming took off 4 bases at V and 2 bases at J, with 8 bases between the two ends. The CDR3 loop spans 14 amino acids. The CDR3, as DNA: TGTGCCAGCAGTGCTACAGGGACTAATGAAAAACTGTTTTTT. It yields the protein CASSATGTNEKLFF.

This clonotype appeared many times. The CDR3 nucleotides are TGCAGTGCTTGGGAAGAGGGTGCCGCCGGGGAGCTGTTTTTT. Its translation: CSAWEEGAAGELFF. The V call is TRBV20-1, the J call TRBJ2-2, with a tentative D call TRBD2 (5 bases). In germline, CDR1 is DFQATT, CDR2 SNEGSKA (reference sequence). Trimming cost V 5 bases and J 6 bases, with 16 bases left between them. The CDR3 is 14 amino acids.

Remarks on this clonotype: This clone may be a read error of a much larger clone one base away. This chain uses TRBV11-2 with TRBJ2-1; D call uncertain. The CDR3 spans 16 residues. Germline CDR1 SGHAT, CDR2 FQNNGV. The CDR3 is CASSSIGGSSYNKQFF. In DNA form, the CDR3 reads TGTGCCAGCAGTTCTATTGGCGGTAGCTCCTACAATAAGCAGTTCTTC.

This clonotype was found a few times. The chain has TRBV20-1 and TRBJ2-5; 11 bases match TRBD2. V was clipped by 6 bases and J by 5 bases; unmatched bases: 5. Looked up from germline, CDR1 is DFQATT and CDR2 is SNEGSKA (reference sequence). The CDR3 is 13 amino acids. The CDR3 protein is CSARLAGMETQYF. CDR3 DNA: TGCAGTGCCCGACTAGCGGGAATGGAGACCCAGTACTTC.

V and J are TRBV28 and TRBJ1-2, with 9 positions matching TRBD1. This CDR3 comprises 15 residues. Trimming at V came to 6 bases and at J to 7 bases, leaving 12 bases not matched to a gene. The germline gives CDR1 MDHEN, CDR2 SYDVKM. DNA of the CDR3: TGTGCCAGCAGCCACCGGGACAGGGAATCGAGTGGCTACACCTTC. Translating it yields CASSHRDRESSGYTF.

This clonotype was seen only a few times. The chain links TRBV30 to TRBJ1-5, with D unresolved. CDR3 size: 13 residues. Trimming stripped 0 bases from V and 4 bases from J, with 7 bases between. Germline loops: CDR1 GTSNPN, CDR2 SVGIG (reference sequence). CDR3 region: CAWSVIGNQPQHF. The CDR3 DNA reads as TGTGCCTGGAGTGTAATCGGTAATCAGCCCCAGCATTTT.

This clonotype showed up many times. The chain employs TRBV28 and TRBJ2-7, with D unresolved. This CDR3 region has 11 residues. V was cut by 10 bases and J by 1 base, with 8 bases left in between. Germline V gene data show CDR1 as MDHEN and CDR2 as SYDVKM. In DNA, the CDR3 is TGTGCCATCACGCAATCCTACGAGCAGTACTTC. Its protein is CAITQSYEQYF. The full variable domain, completed using reference TRBV28 and TRBJ2-7, is DVKVTQSSRYLVKRTGEKVFLECVQDMDHENMFWYRQDPGLGLRLIYFSYDVKMKEKGDIPEGYSVSREKKERFSLILESASTNQTSMYLCAITQSYEQYFGPGTRLTVT.

J is TRBJ2-2 and V is TRBV27, with TRBD1 matching over 7 bases. CDR1 and CDR2 from the germline V gene are MNHEY and SMNVEV (reference sequence). The CDR3 loop spans 16 amino acids. The V gene end was trimmed by 5 bases and the J gene end by 5 bases; junction bases not matched to a gene: 11. CDR3 in DNA: TGTGCCAGCAGTCCGAGACAGGGTTCAAGAACCGGGGAGCTGTTTTTT. Residues: CASSPRQGSRTGELFF.

In its sample, this clonotype was seen a few times. A much bigger clone sits one base away, suggesting this may be a read error. V is TRBV7-9 and J is TRBJ2-7, with unresolved D. CDR1 SEHNR and CDR2 FQNEAQ come from the germline V gene (reference sequence). V gave up 7 bases and J gave up 3 bases, with 4 bases separating them. CDR3 length: 10 residues. Here the CDR3 DNA reads TGTGCCAGCAATCACTACGAGCAGTACTTC. This encodes CASNHYEQYF. Drawing the rest from reference TRBV7-9 and TRBJ2-7, the complete variable domain is DTGVSQNPRHKITKRGQNVTFRCDPISEHNRLYWYRQTLGQGPEFLTYFQNEAQLEKSRLLSDRFSAERPKGSFSTLEIQRTEQGDSAMYLCASNHYEQYFGPGTRLTVT.

This clonotype was seen only a few times. V is TRBV5-1 and J is TRBJ2-7; 12 nucleotides match TRBD2. The CDR3 covers 17 residues. Trimming removed 0 bases from V and 3 bases from J; junction bases left unmatched: 7. Germline V gene data show CDR1 as SGHRS and CDR2 as YFSETQ. The CDR3 nucleotides are TGCGCCAGCAGCTTGGGACTAGCGGGAGTTCAGGGCTACGAGCAGTACTTC. It yields the protein CASSLGLAGVQGYEQYF.

This clonotype has ten or more counts. The chain recombines TRBV28 with TRBJ2-7; 7 bases line up with TRBD2. The germline V gene has CDR1 MDHEN and CDR2 SYDVKM. V lost 6 bases to trimming and J lost 4 bases; unmatched junction nucleotides: 6. CDR3 length: 13 amino acids. This CDR3 is CASRGGTLYEQYF. CDR3 sequence (DNA): TGTGCCAGCAGGGGGGGGACTCTTTACGAGCAGTACTTC.

This clonotype was picked up many times. The chain carries TRBV30 and TRBJ1-6, with unresolved D. There are 16 residues in the CDR3. V gave up 0 bases and J gave up 10 bases, with 19 bases separating them. The germline CDR1 and CDR2 sequences are GTSNPN and SVGIG (reference sequence). In DNA form, the CDR3 reads TGTGCCTGGAGTGTGGGTCGGCCTGCTAGGGAGTCACCCCTCCACTTT. This encodes CAWSVGRPARESPLHF.

A few counts support this clonotype. This rearrangement joins TRBV5-4 to TRBJ1-2; TRBD1 is a possible D gene (5 bases). In germline, CDR1 is SGHNT, CDR2 YYREEE (reference sequence). The CDR3 contains 15 residues. Trimming stripped 3 bases from V and 4 bases from J, with 16 bases between. CDR3 coding DNA: TGTGCCAGCAGCTCCCGACAAGGGGACCCCTATGGCTACACCTTC. Protein sequence: CASSSRQGDPYGYTF.

Ten or more counts support this clonotype. The chain joins TRBV7-9 to TRBJ2-3; 7 positions agree with TRBD2. The CDR3 extends over 15 amino acids. The V and J ends lost 5 bases and 6 bases, in that order; junction bases with no gene match: 11. Looked up from germline, CDR1 is SEHNR and CDR2 is FQNEAQ (reference sequence). The CDR3 region is CASSPTSAGSDTQYF. The CDR3 DNA is TGTGCCAGCAGCCCCACTAGCGCCGGCTCCGATACGCAGTATTTT.

This clonotype was counted many times. The V and J genes are TRBV28 and TRBJ2-7, with 13 positions matching TRBD2. J lost 2 bases, V lost 4 bases, and 5 bases had no gene match. Germline V lookup: CDR1 MDHEN, CDR2 SYDVKM. The CDR3 covers 16 residues. DNA of the CDR3: TGTGCCAGCAGTTCCGGGACTAGCGGGGAACCCTACGAGCAGTACTTC. It translates to CASSSGTSGEPYEQYF.

This clonotype was detected ten times or more. This rearrangement joins TRBV7-2 to TRBJ2-7, with 8 nucleotides matching TRBD1. This CDR3 region has 16 residues. The germline CDR1 and CDR2 sequences are SGHTA and FQGNSA. The trim removed 0 bases at V and 3 bases at J, leaving 7 bases unmatched. Here the CDR3 reads CASSLAPGTGIYEQYF. CDR3 coding DNA: TGTGCCAGCAGCTTAGCGCCCGGGACAGGTATCTACGAGCAGTACTTC.

This clonotype was observed a handful of times. The V call is TRBV6-2 or TRBV6-3, the J call TRBJ2-3; 7 bases are a match to TRBD1. J gave up 7 bases and V 2 bases, and 6 bases lay outside the gene matches. The germline V gene has CDR1 MNHEY and CDR2 SVGEGT. The CDR3 spans 14 residues. Here the CDR3 reads CASSYGQVLYTQYF. CDR3 nucleotides: TGTGCCAGCAGTTACGGACAGGTTTTATATACGCAGTATTTT.

This clonotype came up many times. The V and J genes are TRBV29-1 and TRBJ2-1; possibly TRBD2 for D (5 bases). The CDR3 is made up of 13 amino acids. Germline V gene sequence: CDR1 SQVTM, CDR2 ANQGSEA. V lost 6 bases, J lost 5 bases, and 14 bases lay in between. The CDR3 DNA reads TGCAGCGTGGGAGCGTTTCCCGACAATGAGCAGTTCTTC. This encodes CSVGAFPDNEQFF.

This clonotype showed up just a few times. The rearrangement joins TRBV5-4 to TRBJ1-4; tentative D call: TRBD1 (6 bases). Looked up from germline, CDR1 is SGHNT and CDR2 is YYREEE (reference sequence). The CDR3 consists of 14 residues. Trimming removed 4 bases from V and 3 bases from J, with 10 bases in between. The CDR3 region is CASSSQGPNEKLFF. The DNA for the CDR3 is TGTGCCAGCAGCAGTCAGGGGCCTAATGAAAAACTGTTTTTT. Full variable domain (missing parts from reference TRBV5-4 and TRBJ1-4): ETGVTQSPTHLIKTRGQQVTLRCSSQSGHNTVSWYQQALGQGPQFIFQYYREEENGRGNFPPRFSGLQFPNYSSELNVNALELDDSALYLCASSSQGPNEKLFFGSGTQLSVL.

The V and J genes are TRBV28 and TRBJ1-3, with 8 bases aligning to TRBD1. The length of the CDR3 is 13 residues. V lost 11 bases, J lost 4 bases, and 7 bases stayed unmatched. Germline V gene sequence: CDR1 MDHEN, CDR2 SYDVKM. The CDR3 DNA follows: TGTGCCGCCCAGGGGGCTCAGGGAAACACCATATATTTT. Translated: CAAQGAQGNTIYF.